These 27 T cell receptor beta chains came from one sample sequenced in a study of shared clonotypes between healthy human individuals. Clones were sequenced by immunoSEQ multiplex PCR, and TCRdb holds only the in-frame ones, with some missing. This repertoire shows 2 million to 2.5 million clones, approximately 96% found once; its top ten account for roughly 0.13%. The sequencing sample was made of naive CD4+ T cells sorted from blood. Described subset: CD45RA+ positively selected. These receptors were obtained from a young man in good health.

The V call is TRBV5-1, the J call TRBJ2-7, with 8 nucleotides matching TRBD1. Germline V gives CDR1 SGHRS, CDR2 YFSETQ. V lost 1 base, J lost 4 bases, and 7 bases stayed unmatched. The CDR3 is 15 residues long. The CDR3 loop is CASSLSGGGFYEQYF. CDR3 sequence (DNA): TGCGCCAGCAGCTTGTCAGGGGGCGGATTTTACGAGCAGTACTTC.

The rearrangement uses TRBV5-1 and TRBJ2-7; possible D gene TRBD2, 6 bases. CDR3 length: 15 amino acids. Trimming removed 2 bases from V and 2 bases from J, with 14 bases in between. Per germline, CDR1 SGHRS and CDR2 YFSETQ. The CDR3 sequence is CASSLPGTGAYEQYF. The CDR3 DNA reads TGCGCCAGCAGCTTACCCGGGACGGGAGCCTACGAGCAGTACTTC. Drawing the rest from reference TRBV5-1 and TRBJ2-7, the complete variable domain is KAGVTQTPRYLIKTRGQQVTLSCSPISGHRSVSWYQQTPGQGLQFLFEYFSETQRNKGNFPGRFSGRQFSNSRSEMNVSTLELGDSALYLCASSLPGTGAYEQYFGPGTRLTVT.

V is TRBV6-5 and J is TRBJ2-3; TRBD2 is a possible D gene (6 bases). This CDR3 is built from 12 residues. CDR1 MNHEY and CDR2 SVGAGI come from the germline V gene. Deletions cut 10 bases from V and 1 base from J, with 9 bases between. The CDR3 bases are TGTGCCACCGGGAGCGGCACAGATACGCAGTATTTT. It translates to CATGSGTDTQYF.

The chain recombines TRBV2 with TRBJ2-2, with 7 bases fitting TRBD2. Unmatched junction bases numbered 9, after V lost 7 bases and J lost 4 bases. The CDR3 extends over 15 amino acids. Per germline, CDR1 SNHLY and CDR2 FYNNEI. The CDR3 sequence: CASMLERGGTGELFF. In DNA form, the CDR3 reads TGTGCCAGCATGTTGGAGCGGGGCGGCACCGGGGAGCTGTTTTTT.

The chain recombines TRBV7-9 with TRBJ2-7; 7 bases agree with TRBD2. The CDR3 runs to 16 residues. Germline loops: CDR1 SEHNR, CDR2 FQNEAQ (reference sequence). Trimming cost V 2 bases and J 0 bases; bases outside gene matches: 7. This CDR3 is CASSLSAGLRSYEQYF. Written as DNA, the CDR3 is TGTGCCAGCAGCTTATCAGCGGGACTCCGCTCCTACGAGCAGTACTTC.

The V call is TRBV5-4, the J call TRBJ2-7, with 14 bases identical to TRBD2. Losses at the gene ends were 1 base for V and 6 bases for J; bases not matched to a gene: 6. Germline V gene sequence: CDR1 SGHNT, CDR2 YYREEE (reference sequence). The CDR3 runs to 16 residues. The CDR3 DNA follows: TGTGCCAGCAGCTTGCCGGGACTAGCGGGAGCTCGCGAGCAGTACTTC. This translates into CASSLPGLAGAREQYF.

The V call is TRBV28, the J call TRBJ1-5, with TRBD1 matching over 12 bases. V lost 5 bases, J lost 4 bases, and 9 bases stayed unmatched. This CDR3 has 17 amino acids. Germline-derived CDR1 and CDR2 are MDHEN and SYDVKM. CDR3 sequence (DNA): TGTGCCAGCAGTATAACTGGGACAGGGGGCTATAATCAGCCCCAGCATTTT. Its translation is CASSITGTGGYNQPQHF.

The CDR3 DNA reads as TGTGCCAGCAGACGACTAGCGGGGGGCCCAGATACGCAGTATTTT. It encodes CASRRLAGGPDTQYF. The gene calls are TRBV6-5 and TRBJ2-3, with 13 nucleotides matching TRBD2. V was clipped by 6 bases and J by 4 bases; unmatched bases: 4. The germline gives CDR1 MNHEY, CDR2 SVGAGI. CDR3 length: 15 residues.

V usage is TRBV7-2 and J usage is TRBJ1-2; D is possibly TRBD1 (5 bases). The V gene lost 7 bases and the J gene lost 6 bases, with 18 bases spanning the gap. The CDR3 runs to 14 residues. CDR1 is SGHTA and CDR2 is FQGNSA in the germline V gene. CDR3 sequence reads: CASTKTPGDHGYTF. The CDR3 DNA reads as TGTGCCAGCACTAAGACCCCCGGGGACCATGGCTACACCTTC. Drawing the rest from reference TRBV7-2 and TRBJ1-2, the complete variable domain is GAGVSQSPSNKVTEKGKDVELRCDPISGHTALYWYRQSLGQGLEFLIYFQGNSAPDKSGLPSDRFSAERTGGSVSTLTIQRTQQEDSAVYLCASTKTPGDHGYTFGSGTRLTVV.

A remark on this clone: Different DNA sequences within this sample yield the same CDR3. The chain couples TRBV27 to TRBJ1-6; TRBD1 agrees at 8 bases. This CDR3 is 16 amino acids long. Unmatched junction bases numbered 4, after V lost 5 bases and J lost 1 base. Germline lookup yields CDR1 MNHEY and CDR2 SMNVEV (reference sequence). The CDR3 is CASSPDRVSYNSPLHF. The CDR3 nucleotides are TGTGCCAGCAGTCCGGACAGGGTATCCTATAATTCACCCCTCCACTTT.

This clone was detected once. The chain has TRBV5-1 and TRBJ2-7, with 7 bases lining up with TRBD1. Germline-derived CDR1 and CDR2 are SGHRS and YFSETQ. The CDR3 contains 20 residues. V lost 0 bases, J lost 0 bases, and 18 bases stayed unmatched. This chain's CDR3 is CASSLAVRIPGQPFSYEQYF. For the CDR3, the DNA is TGCGCCAGCAGCTTGGCCGTACGCATTCCGGGACAGCCCTTCTCCTACGAGCAGTACTTC. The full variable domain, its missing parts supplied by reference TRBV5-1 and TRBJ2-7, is KAGVTQTPRYLIKTRGQQVTLSCSPISGHRSVSWYQQTPGQGLQFLFEYFSETQRNKGNFPGRFSGRQFSNSRSEMNVSTLELGDSALYLCASSLAVRIPGQPFSYEQYFGPGTRLTVT.

The CDR3 DNA is TGTGCCAGCAGCGGAGGGACGGCTGAAAAACTGTTTTTT. Its protein is CASSGGTAEKLFF. J is TRBJ1-4 and V is TRBV2; D may be TRBD1 (5 bases). The CDR3 spans 13 residues. CDR1 SNHLY and CDR2 FYNNEI come from the germline V gene. V was cut by 6 bases and J by 7 bases, with 12 bases left in between.

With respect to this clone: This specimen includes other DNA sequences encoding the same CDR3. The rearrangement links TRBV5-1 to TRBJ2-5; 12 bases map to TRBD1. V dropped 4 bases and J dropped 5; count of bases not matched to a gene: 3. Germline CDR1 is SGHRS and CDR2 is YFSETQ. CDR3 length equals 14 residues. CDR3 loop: CASSRDRGQETQYF. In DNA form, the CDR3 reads TGCGCCAGCAGCCGGGACAGGGGGCAGGAGACCCAGTACTTC.

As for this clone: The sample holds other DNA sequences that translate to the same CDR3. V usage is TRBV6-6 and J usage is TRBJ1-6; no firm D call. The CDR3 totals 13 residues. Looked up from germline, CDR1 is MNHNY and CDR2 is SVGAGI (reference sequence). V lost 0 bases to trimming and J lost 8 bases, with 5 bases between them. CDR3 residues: CASSYSRDSPLHF. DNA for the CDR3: TGTGCCAGCAGTTACTCTAGGGATTCACCCCTCCACTTT.

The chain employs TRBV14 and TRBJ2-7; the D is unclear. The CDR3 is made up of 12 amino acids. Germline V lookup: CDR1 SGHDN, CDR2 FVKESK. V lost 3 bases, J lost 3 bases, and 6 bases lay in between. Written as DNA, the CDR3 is TGTGCCAGCAGCCATGTGATCTACGAGCAGTACTTC. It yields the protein CASSHVIYEQYF.

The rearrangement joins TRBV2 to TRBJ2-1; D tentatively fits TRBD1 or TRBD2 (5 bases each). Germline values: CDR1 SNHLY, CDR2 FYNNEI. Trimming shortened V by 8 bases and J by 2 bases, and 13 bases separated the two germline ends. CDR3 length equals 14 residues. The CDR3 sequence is CASGGRDAYNEQFF. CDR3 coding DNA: TGTGCCAGCGGTGGCAGGGACGCCTACAATGAGCAGTTCTTC.

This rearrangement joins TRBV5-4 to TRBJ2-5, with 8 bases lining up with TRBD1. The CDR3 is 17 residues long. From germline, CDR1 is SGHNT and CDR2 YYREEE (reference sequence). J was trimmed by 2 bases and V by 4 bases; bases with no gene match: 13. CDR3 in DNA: TGTGCCAGCAGCCAAAGGTCAGGGGGCGCGGGGCAAGAGACCCAGTACTTC. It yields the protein CASSQRSGGAGQETQYF.

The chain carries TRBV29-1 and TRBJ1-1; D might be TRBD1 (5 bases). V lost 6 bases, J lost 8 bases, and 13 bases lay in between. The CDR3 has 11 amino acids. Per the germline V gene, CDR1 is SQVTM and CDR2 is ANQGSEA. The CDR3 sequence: CSVGRRGEAFF. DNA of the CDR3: TGCAGCGTAGGCCGGAGGGGAGAAGCTTTCTTT. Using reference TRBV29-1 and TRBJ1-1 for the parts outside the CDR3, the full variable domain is SAVISQKPSRDICQRGTSLTIQCQVDSQVTMMFWYRQQPGQSLTLIATANQGSEATYESGFVIDKFPISRPNLTFSTLTVSNMSPEDSSIYLCSVGRRGEAFFGQGTRLTVV.

The CDR3 loop is CASSRDYQETQYF. The CDR3 nucleotides are TGTGCCAGCTCAAGGGACTACCAAGAGACCCAGTACTTC. The chain couples TRBV18 to TRBJ2-5; TRBD2 is a possible D gene (6 bases). Trimming left V 5 bases short and J 0 bases short, with 7 bases between. CDR1 is KGHSH, CDR2 LQKENI, per germline. This CDR3 is built from 13 residues.

In DNA, the CDR3 is TGTGCCACCAGCAGAGATGGGGGCCGGAACACTGAAGCTTTCTTT. This translates into CATSRDGGRNTEAFF. The chain links TRBV15 to TRBJ1-1; a weak D match, TRBD1 (6 bases). The germline V and J ends were trimmed by 0 bases and 1 base, with 9 bases remaining between them. The length of the CDR3 is 15 residues. Germline V CDR1 and CDR2: LNHNV, YYDKDF (reference sequence).

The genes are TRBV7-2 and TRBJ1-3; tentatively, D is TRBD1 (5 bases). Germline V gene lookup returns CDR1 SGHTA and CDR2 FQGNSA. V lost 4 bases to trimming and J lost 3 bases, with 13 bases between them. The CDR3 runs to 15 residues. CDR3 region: CASSSGTNVGNTIYF. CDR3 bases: TGTGCCAGCAGCTCCGGGACGAATGTTGGAAACACCATATATTTT.

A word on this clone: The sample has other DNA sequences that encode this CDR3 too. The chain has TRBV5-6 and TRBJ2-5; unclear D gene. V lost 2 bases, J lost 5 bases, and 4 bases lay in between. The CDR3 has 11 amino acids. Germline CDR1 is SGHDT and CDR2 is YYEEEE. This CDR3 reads CASSFEETQYF. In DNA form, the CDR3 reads TGTGCCAGCAGCTTTGAGGAGACCCAGTACTTC.

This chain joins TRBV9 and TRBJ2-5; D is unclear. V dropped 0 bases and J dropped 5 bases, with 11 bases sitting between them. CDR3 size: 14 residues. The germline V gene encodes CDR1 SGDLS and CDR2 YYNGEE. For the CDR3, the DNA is TGTGCCAGCAGCGTAGACTGGATCGGGGAGACCCAGTACTTC. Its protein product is CASSVDWIGETQYF.

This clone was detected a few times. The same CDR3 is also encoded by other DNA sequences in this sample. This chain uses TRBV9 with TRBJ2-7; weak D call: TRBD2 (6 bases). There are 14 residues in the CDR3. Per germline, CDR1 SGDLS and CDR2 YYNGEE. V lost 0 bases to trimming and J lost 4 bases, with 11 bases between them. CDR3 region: CASSVAPGLYEQYF. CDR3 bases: TGTGCCAGCAGCGTAGCGCCGGGACTTTACGAGCAGTACTTC.

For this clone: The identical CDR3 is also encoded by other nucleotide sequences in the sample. The CDR3 sequence is CASSPTGGYSYEQYF. In DNA form, the CDR3 reads TGTGCCAGCTCACCAACAGGGGGATACTCCTACGAGCAGTACTTC. The V gene is TRBV18, the J gene TRBJ2-7; 8 nucleotides line up with TRBD1. Germline CDR1 is KGHSH and CDR2 is LQKENI. V shed 2 bases, J shed 0 bases, and the junction held 3 bases outside the gene matches. The CDR3 sequence is 15 residues long.

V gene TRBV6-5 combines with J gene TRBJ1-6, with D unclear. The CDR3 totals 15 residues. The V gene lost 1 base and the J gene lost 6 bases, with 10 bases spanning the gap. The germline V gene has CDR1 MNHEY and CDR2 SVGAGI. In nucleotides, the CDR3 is TGTGCCAGCAGTTACTTGCGGGCAAGTAATTCACCCCTCCACTTT. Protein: CASSYLRASNSPLHF.

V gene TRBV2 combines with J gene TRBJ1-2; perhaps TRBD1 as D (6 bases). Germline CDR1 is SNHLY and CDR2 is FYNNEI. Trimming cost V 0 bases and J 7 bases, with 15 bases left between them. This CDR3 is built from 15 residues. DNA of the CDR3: TGTGCCAGCAGTGAAGCACCCCAGGGGTTAGGTGGCTACACCTTC. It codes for CASSEAPQGLGGYTF.